The source of this T cell receptor (beta chain) is a study of CD8+ T cells in alopecia areata. Study summary: Treated patients received severity scores based on the percentage of scalp area affected. Overall study results and limits: Lesional scalp exceeded normal scalp in clonality, especially in alopecia totalis/universalis. Links between baseline CD8+ expansion and response need larger treated cohorts.

Comments on this clone: Its antigen is unknown.

Sample treatment: oral pan-JAK inhibitor, 5-10 mg twice daily. Following RNA extraction, reverse transcription yielded cDNA that acted as the sequencing template. Profiling relied on immunoSEQ multiplex PCR, and the TCRdb table lists in-frame clones only, not all of them. Of fewer than 150,000 clones in the sample, 75% to 85% were seen once. The sample was CD8+ T cells sorted from blood, taken at week 4, from a patient treated with tofacitinib. The sequence was collected from a human donor with alopecia areata.

Written as DNA, the CDR3 is TGTGCCACCAGCAGAGTGGGGACAGGGGGGATGCATGAGCAGTTCTTC. Residues: CATSRVGTGGMHEQFF. The J gene is TRBJ2-1, the V gene TRBV15; 11 nucleotides agree with TRBD1. The CDR3 consists of 16 residues. From germline, CDR1 is LNHNV and CDR2 YYDKDF (reference sequence). The J segment lost 8 bases and the V segment lost 1 base, leaving 7 bases of the junction unmatched.